These 26 T cell receptor beta chains originate from one sample sequenced in a study of Tregs in tolerant kidney transplant recipients (dated by TCRdb to the late 2010s). Library preparation employed the immunoSEQ multiplex PCR assay. As stored in TCRdb, this immuneACCESS dataset retains in-frame rearrangements with V and J assigned. A fraction of the clones does not appear; measured against another copy, unresolved V genes explain less than half of the discrepancy, and the remainder lacks a known reason. The sample table contains 100,000 or so clones; only one count was recorded for approximately 93% of them. The ten largest clones add up to roughly 1.7% of the sample. The transplants used related donors along with nonmyeloablative bone marrow transplantation, and in the human trials mixed chimerism was transient. This specimen was CD4+ T cells from blood (PBMCs), taken 12 months after the transplant. These receptors were collected from a human patient who received a combined kidney and bone marrow transplant. After transplantation, some T cells may belong to the graft donor instead of the recipient.

This sequence joins TRBV27 and TRBJ1-4; 11 bases map to TRBD1. CDR1 is MNHEY and CDR2 is SMNVEV in the germline V gene (reference sequence). CDR3 length: 15 residues. With V trimmed by 5 bases and J by 8 bases, 7 bases remained unmatched. CDR3 bases: TGTGCCAGCAGTGCCCCCGGGACAGGGGGAGAAAAACTGTTTTTT. This gives the protein CASSAPGTGGEKLFF.

This chain uses TRBV18 with TRBJ2-2; D gene unclear. Per the germline V gene, CDR1 is KGHSH and CDR2 is LQKENI. This CDR3 has 16 amino acids. Deletions cut 3 bases from V and 7 bases from J, with 18 bases between. The CDR3 DNA follows: TGTGCCAGCTCACCTTATGTTGACTTCCCCGTCGGGGAGCTGTTTTTT. This sequence encodes CASSPYVDFPVGELFF.

The CDR3 here is CASSRDRGSNQPQHF. DNA of the CDR3: TGTGCCAGCAGCCGAGACAGGGGGTCAAATCAGCCCCAGCATTTT. This rearrangement joins TRBV11-2 to TRBJ1-5; TRBD1 aligns across 9 bases. Germline V gene sequence: CDR1 SGHAT, CDR2 FQNNGV. This CDR3 region has 15 residues. The V gene end was trimmed by 5 bases and the J gene end by 4 bases; junction bases not matched to a gene: 6.

The CDR3 reads CASTSGTGGAEAETQYF. CDR3 sequence (DNA): TGTGCCAGCACAAGCGGGACAGGGGGCGCTGAGGCAGAGACCCAGTACTTC. The chain is built from TRBV2 and TRBJ2-5; 12 bases line up with TRBD1. Germline CDR1 and CDR2: SNHLY and FYNNEI. The length of the CDR3 is 17 residues. V was clipped by 7 bases and J by 4 bases; unmatched bases: 13.

The CDR3 DNA is TGTGCCAGCAGCGTAGGTCCGGGACAGCTCAATGAAAAACTGTTTTTT. Translating gives CASSVGPGQLNEKLFF. The chain has TRBV9 and TRBJ1-4; 7 bases align to TRBD1. The CDR3 contains 16 residues. Germline-derived CDR1 and CDR2 are SGDLS and YYNGEE. J was trimmed by 5 bases and V by 0 bases; bases with no gene match: 7.

The chain uses TRBV5-4 and TRBJ2-3, with 15 bases fitting TRBD2. CDR1 is SGHNT and CDR2 is YYREEE in the germline V gene (reference sequence). J was trimmed by 5 bases and V by 1 base; bases with no gene match: 5. This CDR3 is 17 amino acids long. The chain's CDR3 is CASSLPGLAGGLDTQYF. CDR3 nucleotides: TGTGCCAGCAGCTTGCCGGGACTAGCGGGGGGCTTAGATACGCAGTATTTT.

The V gene is TRBV21-1, the J gene TRBJ2-7; the table gives TRBD2 as D, unverified against the DNA. TRBV21-1 is an annotated pseudogene. The CDR3 loop spans 18 amino acids. The CDR3 sequence: CASSKRSPGGYSSYEQYF. The CDR3 DNA is TGTGCCAGCAGCAAACGGTCCCCTGGAGGGTATTCCTCCTACGAGCAGTACTTC.

The rearrangement links TRBV5-1 to TRBJ1-2; TRBD1 aligns across 8 bases. The V gene end was trimmed by 4 bases and the J gene end by 1 base; junction bases not matched to a gene: 9. From germline, CDR1 is SGHRS and CDR2 YFSETQ. This CDR3 spans 16 amino acids. This CDR3 is CASSVAGGKLNYGYTF. In nucleotides, the CDR3 is TGCGCCAGCAGCGTGGCAGGGGGCAAACTTAACTATGGCTACACCTTC.

The genes are TRBV7-9 and TRBJ2-7; 9 bases match TRBD1. There are 15 residues in the CDR3. Germline lookup yields CDR1 SEHNR and CDR2 FQNEAQ (reference sequence). After removal of 1 base from V and 3 bases from J, the junction contained 4 bases not matched to a gene. CDR3 protein: CASSLGGTGLYEQYF. CDR3 nucleotide sequence: TGTGCCAGCAGCTTAGGAGGGACAGGGCTCTACGAGCAGTACTTC.

V gene TRBV4-2 combines with J gene TRBJ1-2, with TRBD1 identical over 9 bases. CDR1 is LGHNA, CDR2 YNFKEQ, per germline. CDR3 length equals 16 residues. With V trimmed by 5 bases and J by 4 bases, 11 bases remained unmatched. The CDR3, as DNA: TGTGCCAGCAGCTTCAAGGGGACAGGGAGTATCTATGGCTACACCTTC. This translates into CASSFKGTGSIYGYTF.

The chain has TRBV30 and TRBJ2-2; no definite D call. The CDR3 runs to 11 residues. CDR1 is GTSNPN, CDR2 SVGIG, per germline (reference sequence). V lost 5 bases to trimming and J lost 8 bases, with 9 bases between them. CDR3 sequence reads: CAWEREGELFF. As DNA, the CDR3 is TGTGCCTGGGAAAGAGAAGGGGAGCTGTTTTTT.

The chain joins TRBV4-2 to TRBJ2-7; D perhaps matches TRBD1 (5 bases). The germline V gene has CDR1 LGHNA and CDR2 YNFKEQ. The CDR3 contains 14 residues. Trimming stripped 3 bases from V and 0 bases from J, with 9 bases between. CDR3 in amino acids: CASSHPDTSYEQYF. The CDR3 DNA reads as TGTGCCAGCAGCCACCCGGACACCTCCTACGAGCAGTACTTC.

The J gene is TRBJ2-3, the V gene TRBV10-3, with a tentative D call TRBD2 (5 bases). CDR1 and CDR2 from the germline V gene are ENHRY and SYGVKD. The ends were cut back, 7 bases at V and 2 bases at J, with 13 bases in the middle. The CDR3 loop spans 14 amino acids. CDR3 nucleotides: TGTGCCATCAAAAGGGAGAGGGACACAGATACGCAGTATTTT. Translation: CAIKRERDTDTQYF.

The rearrangement joins TRBV7-2 to TRBJ2-3; a possible D gene is TRBD2 (5 bases). The germline V gene has CDR1 SGHTA and CDR2 FQGNSA. This CDR3 comprises 17 residues. V was shortened by 1 base and J by 4 bases, with 18 bases between the two germline ends. The CDR3 DNA follows: TGTGCCAGCAGCTTAGTAGGTACTAGTCGTCCCTCAGATACGCAGTATTTT. This gives the protein CASSLVGTSRPSDTQYF.

CDR3 sequence reads: CASSSRTGMNTEAFF. The CDR3, as DNA: TGCGCCAGCAGCTCAAGGACAGGAATGAACACTGAAGCTTTCTTT. The rearrangement links TRBV5-1 to TRBJ1-1, with 7 bases lining up with TRBD1. Germline CDR1 is SGHRS and CDR2 is YFSETQ. This CDR3 is 15 amino acids long. J lost 0 bases, V lost 3 bases, and 5 bases had no gene match.

V usage is TRBV7-8 and J usage is TRBJ2-5; D is possibly TRBD2 (7 bases). Germline V gene sequence: CDR1 SGHVS, CDR2 FQNEAQ. V lost 5 bases and J 4 bases, leaving 20 bases between the germline ends. CDR3 length equals 16 residues. The CDR3 protein is CASSPGGGRQRETQYF. The CDR3 DNA is TGTGCCAGCAGCCCGGGGGGCGGTCGGCAGAGAGAGACCCAGTACTTC.

This clone was observed once. CDR3 nucleotide sequence: TGTGCCAGCTCGTCCGGACAGGGGGGAAAGGAAAAACTGTTTTTT. This encodes CASSSGQGGKEKLFF. The chain recombines TRBV18 with TRBJ1-4, with 10 bases fitting TRBD1. This CDR3 is 15 amino acids long. Germline V lookup: CDR1 KGHSH, CDR2 LQKENI. Trimming took 6 bases from V and 8 from J; bases not matched to a gene: 9.

This chain joins TRBV4-1 and TRBJ2-7; 7 nucleotides agree with TRBD2. The trim removed 1 base at V and 0 bases at J, leaving 3 bases unmatched. Germline V gene sequence: CDR1 MGHRA, CDR2 YSYEKL. The CDR3 is made up of 15 amino acids. The CDR3 loop is CASSQGWTSSYEQYF. The CDR3 DNA reads TGCGCCAGCAGCCAAGGTTGGACTAGCTCCTACGAGCAGTACTTC.

The chain uses TRBV7-2 and TRBJ2-5; a possible D gene is TRBD2 (5 bases). This CDR3 region has 14 residues. The V gene lost 1 base and the J gene lost 3 bases, with 9 bases spanning the gap. CDR1 is SGHTA, CDR2 FQGNSA, per germline. The CDR3 spells CASSLGTGKETQYF. The CDR3 coding sequence is TGTGCCAGCAGCTTAGGGACCGGGAAAGAGACCCAGTACTTC.

The chain couples TRBV4-1 to TRBJ1-5; TRBD1 matches at 8 bases. Trimming removed 5 bases from V and 2 bases from J; junction bases left unmatched: 5. The CDR3 has 15 amino acids. The V gene's germline CDR1 is MGHRA and CDR2 YSYEKL. CDR3: CASSLGQAGNQPQHF. The CDR3 DNA reads TGCGCCAGCAGCTTGGGACAGGCGGGCAATCAGCCCCAGCATTTT.

The chain joins TRBV11-3 to TRBJ2-5, with D maybe TRBD1 (5 bases). The CDR3 spans 13 residues. Trimming removed 2 bases from V and 1 base from J, with 5 bases in between. CDR1 is SGHNT, CDR2 YENEEA, per germline. CDR3 DNA: TGTGCCAGCAGCTTAAGGGGCCAAGAGACCCAGTACTTC. It specifies CASSLRGQETQYF.

J is TRBJ2-7 and V is TRBV5-5; D is unresolved. The V end lost 6 bases, the J end lost 3 bases, and 16 bases lay between the germline ends. Germline V gives CDR1 SGHKS, CDR2 YYEKEE (reference sequence). The CDR3 is made up of 14 amino acids. Here the CDR3 reads CASKPRGSNYEQYF. CDR3 coding DNA: TGTGCCAGCAAGCCTCGCGGCTCCAACTACGAGCAGTACTTC.

The chain recombines TRBV7-9 with TRBJ2-1; the D gene is possibly TRBD2 (6 bases). This CDR3 contains 15 residues. Per the germline V gene, CDR1 is SEHNR and CDR2 is FQNEAQ (reference sequence). The V end was cut by 5 bases, the J end by 4 bases, with 15 bases between. The CDR3, as DNA: TGTGCCAGCAGCCGTCCAGGAGGGCATTACAATGAGCAGTTCTTC. It yields the protein CASSRPGGHYNEQFF.

Points on this clone: One end of the junction fails to match germline, which may point to a read error. The chain combines TRBV27 with TRBJ2-1; 12 nucleotides agree with TRBD1. The CDR3 loop spans 14 amino acids. In germline, CDR1 is MNHEY, CDR2 SMNVEV (reference sequence). The CDR3, as DNA: TGTGCCAGCAGTTTATCAACCCTCGGGACAGGGGGCGTCTTC. It encodes CASSLSTLGTGGVF.

V and J are TRBV27 and TRBJ1-6; TRBD1 might be the D (5 bases). Germline V gene data show CDR1 as MNHEY and CDR2 as SMNVEV (reference sequence). Trimming stripped 3 bases from V and 9 bases from J, with 12 bases between. The CDR3 sequence is 14 residues long. The CDR3 DNA reads as TGTGCCAGCAGTTTTTCAGGGTCGGGTTCACCCCTCCACTTT. It specifies CASSFSGSGSPLHF.

J is TRBJ1-1 and V is TRBV29-1, with a tentative D call TRBD1 (5 bases). This CDR3 contains 12 residues. CDR1 SQVTM and CDR2 ANQGSEA come from the germline V gene. The V gene lost 4 bases and the J gene lost 1 base, with 7 bases spanning the gap. The CDR3 sequence is CSVVTGNTEAFF. CDR3 sequence (DNA): TGCAGCGTTGTAACAGGGAACACTGAAGCTTTCTTT.